Listed here is a single T cell receptor beta chain. The antigen is undetermined. The sample originates from a study of lymphopenia after photon versus proton radiotherapy. Broader study findings: Photon-treated patients lost naive T cells and TCR diversity; proton-treated stayed stable.

Trimming left V 5 bases short and J 4 bases short, with 9 bases between. The CDR3 sequence is 13 residues long. CDR1 and CDR2 (germline): SGHAT, FQNNGV. The assay was immunoSEQ multiplex PCR, and TCRdb's table has in-frame clones only and misses some. The sample lists 70,000 or so clones, roughly 93% seen once, with approximately 2.6% in the top ten. The sample in question was peripheral blood, obtained from a patient treated with photon-based radiotherapy. V is TRBV11-2 and J is TRBJ1-3; D is perhaps TRBD1 (6 bases). This receptor was taken from a woman aged 70 to 79 with pancreatic cancer. CDR3: CASSTDRGNTIYF. In DNA, the CDR3 is TGTGCCAGCAGCACTGACAGGGGAAACACCATATATTTT.